This T cell receptor beta chain was documented in a study of human T cells and chemical hapten exposure. In the study overall: Subjects had 2% DPC placed on roughly 2 cm by roughly 2 cm of upper inner arm skin for sensitization. The study lasted about 24 weeks, and patients were dosed weekly with diphenylcyclopropenone on the scalp throughout. A patient group, mainly female, showed alopecia areata, totalis or universalis. Overall study results and limits: Significantly more large CDR3 similarity clusters were formed by expanded TCRs than by controls.

This clonotype was seen many times. Its antigen is unidentified. The time point here: pre-sensitization, week 0. Treatment noted: therapeutic diphenylcyclopropenone sensitization with weekly scalp DPC. Each CDR3 protein is one row after TCRdb ran MiXCR on the RACE reads. This table has 190,000 or so distinct CDR3 sequences, almost 30% appearing once. This CDR3 contains 15 residues. Trimming removed 5 bases from V and 6 bases from J; junction bases left unmatched: 8. CDR1 and CDR2 (germline): SGHKS, YYEKEE (reference sequence). The source of this sequence is a woman aged 25 to 45 with alopecia areata. Some clones in this sample may be carry-over from other donors' samples. The chain joins TRBV5-5 to TRBJ2-2, with 9 bases fitting TRBD2. The material sequenced was whole blood, taken in connection with sensitization to the hapten diphenylcyclopropenone (DPC). The DNA for the CDR3 is TGTGCCAGCAGATCTAGCGGGGCTGGGTCCGGGGAGCTGTTTTTT. It is translated as CASRSSGAGSGELFF. The variable domain in full, completed from reference TRBV5-5 and TRBJ2-2, reads DAGVTQSPTHLIKTRGQQVTLRCSPISGHKSVSWYQQVLGQGPQFIFQYYEKEERGRGNFPDRFSARQFPNYSSELNVNALLLGDSALYLCASRSSGAGSGELFFGEGSRLTVL.